This T cell receptor (beta chain) was retrieved from a study of cytomegalovirus exposure and HLA in healthy donors. Study-wide results and caveats: In vitro confirmation showed three CMV-associated chains to be CMV antigen specific. Cytomegalovirus status was reportedly diagnosed by the classifier with high specificity and sensitivity.

Germline V gene lookup returns CDR1 MRHNA and CDR2 SNTAGT. The CDR3 has 15 amino acids. Trimming stripped 4 bases from V and 5 bases from J, with 17 bases between. Data came from immunoSEQ multiplex PCR; TCRdb stores just in-frame clones and leaves some out. Seen here are over 60,000 clones, approximately 95% observed once, and the top ten hold 3.3%. Comment on this clone: Its antigen is unidentified.

The sample comprised PBMCs. This receptor was identified in a man younger than 35 in good health and CMV-seronegative. This chain uses TRBV6-4 with TRBJ1-2; a possible D gene is TRBD1 (6 bases). CDR3 loop: CASSATIGQSYGYTF. The CDR3 nucleotides read TGTGCCAGCAGTGCCACCATAGGACAGTCTTATGGCTACACCTTC.